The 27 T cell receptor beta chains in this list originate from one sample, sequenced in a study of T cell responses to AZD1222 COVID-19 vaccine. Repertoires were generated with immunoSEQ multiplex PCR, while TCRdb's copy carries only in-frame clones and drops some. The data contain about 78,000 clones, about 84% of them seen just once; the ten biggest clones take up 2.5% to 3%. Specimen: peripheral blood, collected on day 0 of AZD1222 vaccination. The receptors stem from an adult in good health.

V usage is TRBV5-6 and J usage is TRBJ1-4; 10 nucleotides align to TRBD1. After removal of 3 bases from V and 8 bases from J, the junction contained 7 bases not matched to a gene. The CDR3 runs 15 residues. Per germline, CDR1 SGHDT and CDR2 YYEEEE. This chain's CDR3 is CASSSLEGQGEKLFF. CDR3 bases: TGTGCCAGCAGCTCCCTCGAGGGACAGGGGGAAAAACTGTTTTTT.

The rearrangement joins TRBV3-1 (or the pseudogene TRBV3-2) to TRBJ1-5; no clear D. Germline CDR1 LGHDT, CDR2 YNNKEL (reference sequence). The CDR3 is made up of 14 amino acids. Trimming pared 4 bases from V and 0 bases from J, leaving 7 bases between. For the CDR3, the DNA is TGTGCCAGCAGCCGGGAGATTAGCAATCAGCCCCAGCATTTT. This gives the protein CASSREISNQPQHF.

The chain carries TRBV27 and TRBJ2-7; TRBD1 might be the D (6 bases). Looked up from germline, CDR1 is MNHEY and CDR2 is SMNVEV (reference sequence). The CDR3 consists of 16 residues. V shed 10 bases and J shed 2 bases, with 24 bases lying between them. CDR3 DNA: TGTGCCATCGGGTCCCAGACAGGTCTGGGGACCTACGAGCAGTACTTC. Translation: CAIGSQTGLGTYEQYF.

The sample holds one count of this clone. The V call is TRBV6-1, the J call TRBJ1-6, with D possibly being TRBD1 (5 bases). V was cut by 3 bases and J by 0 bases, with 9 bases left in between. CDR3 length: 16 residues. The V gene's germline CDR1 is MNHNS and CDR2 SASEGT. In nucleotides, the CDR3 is TGTGCCAGCAGTGACTACAGGATCTCCTATAATTCACCCCTCCACTTT. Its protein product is CASSDYRISYNSPLHF.

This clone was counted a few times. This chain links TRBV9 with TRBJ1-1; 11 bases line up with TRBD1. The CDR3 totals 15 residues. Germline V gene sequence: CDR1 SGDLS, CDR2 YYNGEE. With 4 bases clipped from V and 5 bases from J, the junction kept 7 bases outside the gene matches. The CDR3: CASSPQDRGLTEAFF. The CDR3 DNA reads TGTGCCAGCAGCCCTCAGGACAGGGGGCTGACTGAAGCTTTCTTT.

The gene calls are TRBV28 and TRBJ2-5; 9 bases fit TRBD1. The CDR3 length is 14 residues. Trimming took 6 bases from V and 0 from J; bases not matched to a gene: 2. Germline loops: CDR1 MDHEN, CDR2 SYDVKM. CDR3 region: CASRGDRDQETQYF. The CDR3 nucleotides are TGTGCCAGCAGGGGGGACAGGGACCAAGAGACCCAGTACTTC.

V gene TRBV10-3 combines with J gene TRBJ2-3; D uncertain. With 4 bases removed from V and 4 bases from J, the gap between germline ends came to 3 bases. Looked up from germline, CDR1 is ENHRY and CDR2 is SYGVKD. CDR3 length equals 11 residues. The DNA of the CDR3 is TGTGCCATCAGTGTTTCAGATACGCAGTATTTT. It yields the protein CAISVSDTQYF.

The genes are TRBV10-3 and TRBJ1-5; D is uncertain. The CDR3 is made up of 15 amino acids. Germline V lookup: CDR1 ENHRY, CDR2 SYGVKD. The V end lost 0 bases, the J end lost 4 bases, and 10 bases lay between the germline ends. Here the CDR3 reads CAISESNPANQPQHF. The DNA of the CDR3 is TGTGCCATCAGTGAGTCGAATCCAGCAAATCAGCCCCAGCATTTT.

The CDR3 region has the DNA TGCGCCAGCAGCCAGGGTTTGGAAAACACCGGGGAGCTGTTTTTT. As protein: CASSQGLENTGELFF. This chain joins TRBV4-3 and TRBJ2-2; D gene uncertain. This CDR3 region has 15 residues. Germline values: CDR1 LGHNA, CDR2 YSLEER. The ends were cut back, 3 bases at V and 2 bases at J, with 10 bases in the middle.

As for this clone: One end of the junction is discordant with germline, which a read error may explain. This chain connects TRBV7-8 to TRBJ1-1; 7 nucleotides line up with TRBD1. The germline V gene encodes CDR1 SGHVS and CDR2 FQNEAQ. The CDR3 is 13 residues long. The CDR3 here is CASSSDRNAEAFF. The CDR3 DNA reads TGTGCCAGCAGCTCGGACAGGAACGCTGAAGCTTTCTTT.

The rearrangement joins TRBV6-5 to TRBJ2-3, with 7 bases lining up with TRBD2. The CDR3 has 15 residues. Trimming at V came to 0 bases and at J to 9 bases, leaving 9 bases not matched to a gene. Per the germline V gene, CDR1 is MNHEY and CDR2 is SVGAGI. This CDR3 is CASSYSGLLAGTQYF. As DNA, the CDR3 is TGTGCCAGCAGTTACTCGGGACTACTGGCAGGGACGCAGTATTTT.

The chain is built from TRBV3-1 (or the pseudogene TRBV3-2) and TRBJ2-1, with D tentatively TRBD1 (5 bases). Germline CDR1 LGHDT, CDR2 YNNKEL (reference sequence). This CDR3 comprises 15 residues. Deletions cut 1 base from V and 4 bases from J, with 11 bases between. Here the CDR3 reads CASSQGPREYNEQFF. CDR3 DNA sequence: TGTGCCAGCAGCCAAGGACCCAGGGAATACAATGAGCAGTTCTTC.

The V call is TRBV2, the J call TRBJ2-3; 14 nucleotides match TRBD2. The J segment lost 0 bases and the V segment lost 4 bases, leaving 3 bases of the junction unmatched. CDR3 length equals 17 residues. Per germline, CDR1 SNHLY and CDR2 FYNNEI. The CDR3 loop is CASSVRTSGGSTDTQYF. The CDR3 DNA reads TGTGCCAGCAGTGTTCGGACTAGCGGGGGGAGCACAGATACGCAGTATTTT.

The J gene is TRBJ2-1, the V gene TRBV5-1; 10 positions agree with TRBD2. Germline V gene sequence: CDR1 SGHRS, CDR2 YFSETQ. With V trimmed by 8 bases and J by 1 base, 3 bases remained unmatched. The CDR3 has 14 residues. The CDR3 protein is CASKRGGSYNEQFF. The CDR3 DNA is TGCGCCAGTAAGCGGGGGGGTTCCTACAATGAGCAGTTCTTC.

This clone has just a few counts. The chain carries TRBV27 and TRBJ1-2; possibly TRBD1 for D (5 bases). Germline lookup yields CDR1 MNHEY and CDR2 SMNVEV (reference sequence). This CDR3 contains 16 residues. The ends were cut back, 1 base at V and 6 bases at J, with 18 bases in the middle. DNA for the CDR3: TGTGCCAGCAGTTTATTTCCCCCCAGGACACCTGATGGCTACACCTTC. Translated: CASSLFPPRTPDGYTF.

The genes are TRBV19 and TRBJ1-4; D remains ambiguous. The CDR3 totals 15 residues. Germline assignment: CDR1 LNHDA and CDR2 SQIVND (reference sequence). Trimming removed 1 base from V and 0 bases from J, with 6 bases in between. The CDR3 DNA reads TGTGCCAGTAGTATAGGTGCAACAACTAATGAAAAACTGTTTTTT. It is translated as CASSIGATTNEKLFF.

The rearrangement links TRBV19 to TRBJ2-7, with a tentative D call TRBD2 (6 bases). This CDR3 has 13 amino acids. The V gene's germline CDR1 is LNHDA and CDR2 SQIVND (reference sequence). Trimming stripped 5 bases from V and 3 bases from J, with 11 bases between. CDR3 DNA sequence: TGTGCCAGTAGTCCGGGGGAGCGCTACGAGCAGTACTTC. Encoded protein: CASSPGERYEQYF.

CDR3 DNA: TGTGCCAGCAGCCTCCTAGCGGTAAACAATGAGCAGTTCTTC. Its protein product is CASSLLAVNNEQFF. The V and J genes are TRBV7-9 and TRBJ2-1; 7 bases fit TRBD2. The length of the CDR3 is 14 residues. V lost 5 bases and J lost 5; bases outside the gene matches: 6. CDR1 and CDR2 (germline): SEHNR, FQNEAQ (reference sequence).

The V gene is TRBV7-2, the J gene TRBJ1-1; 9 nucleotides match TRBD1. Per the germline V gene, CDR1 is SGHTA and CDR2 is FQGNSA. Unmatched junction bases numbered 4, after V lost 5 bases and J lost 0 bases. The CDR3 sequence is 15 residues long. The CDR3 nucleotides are TGTGCCAGCAGCCCGACAGGGGGTCTGAACACTGAAGCTTTCTTT. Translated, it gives CASSPTGGLNTEAFF.

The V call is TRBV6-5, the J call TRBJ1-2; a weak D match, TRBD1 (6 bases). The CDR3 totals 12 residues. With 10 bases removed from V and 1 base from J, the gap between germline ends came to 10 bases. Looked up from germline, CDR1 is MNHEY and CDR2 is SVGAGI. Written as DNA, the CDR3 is TGTGCCATCGGACAGCTTAACTATGGCTACACCTTC. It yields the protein CAIGQLNYGYTF.

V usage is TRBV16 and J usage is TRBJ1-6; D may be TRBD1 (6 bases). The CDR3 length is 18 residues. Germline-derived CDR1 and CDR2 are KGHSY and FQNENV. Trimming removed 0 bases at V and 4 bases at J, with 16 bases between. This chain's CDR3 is CASSQSSSGGAYNSPLHF. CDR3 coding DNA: TGTGCCAGCAGCCAATCGAGTTCGGGGGGCGCTTATAATTCACCCCTCCACTTT. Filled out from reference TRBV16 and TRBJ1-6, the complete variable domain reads GEEVAQTPKHLVRGEGQKAKLYCAPIKGHSYVFWYQQVLKNEFKFLISFQNENVFDETGMPKERFSAKCLPNSPCSLEIQATKLEDSAVYFCASSQSSSGGAYNSPLHFGNGTRLTVT.

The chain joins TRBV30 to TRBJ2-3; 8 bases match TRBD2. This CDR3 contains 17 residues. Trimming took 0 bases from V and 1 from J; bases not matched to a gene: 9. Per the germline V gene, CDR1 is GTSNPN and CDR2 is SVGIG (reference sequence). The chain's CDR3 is CAWSVLRGGIGTDTQYF. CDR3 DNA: TGTGCCTGGAGTGTACTTCGGGGGGGTATAGGCACAGATACGCAGTATTTT.

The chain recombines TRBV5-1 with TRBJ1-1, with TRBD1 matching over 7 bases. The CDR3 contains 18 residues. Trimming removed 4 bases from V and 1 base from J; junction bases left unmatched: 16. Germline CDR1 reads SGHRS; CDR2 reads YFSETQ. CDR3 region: CASSRNLQGDRGNTEAFF. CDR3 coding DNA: TGCGCCAGCAGCAGAAACTTGCAGGGGGATAGAGGGAACACTGAAGCTTTCTTT.

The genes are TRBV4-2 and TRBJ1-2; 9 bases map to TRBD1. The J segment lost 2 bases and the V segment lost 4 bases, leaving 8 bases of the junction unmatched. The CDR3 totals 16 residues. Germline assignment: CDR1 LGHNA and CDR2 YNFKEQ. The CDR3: CASSLGTGYLNYGYTF. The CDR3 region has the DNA TGTGCCAGCAGCCTGGGGACAGGGTACCTGAACTATGGCTACACCTTC.

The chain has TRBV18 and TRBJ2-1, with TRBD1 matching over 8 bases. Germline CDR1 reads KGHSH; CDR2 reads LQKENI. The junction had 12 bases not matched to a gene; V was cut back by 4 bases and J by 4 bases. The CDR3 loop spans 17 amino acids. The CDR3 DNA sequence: TGTGCCAGCTCACTACTGACAGGGGCGAACGATTACAATGAGCAGTTCTTC. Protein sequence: CASSLLTGANDYNEQFF.

Written as DNA, the CDR3 is TGTGCCAGCAGTCCCCGGACTGACCTCCGCACAGATACGCAGTATTTT. Protein sequence: CASSPRTDLRTDTQYF. The V and J genes are TRBV27 and TRBJ2-3; D is possibly TRBD2 (5 bases). The CDR3 is 16 amino acids. CDR1 and CDR2 from the germline V gene are MNHEY and SMNVEV (reference sequence). V was shortened by 5 bases and J by 1 base, with 16 bases between the two germline ends.

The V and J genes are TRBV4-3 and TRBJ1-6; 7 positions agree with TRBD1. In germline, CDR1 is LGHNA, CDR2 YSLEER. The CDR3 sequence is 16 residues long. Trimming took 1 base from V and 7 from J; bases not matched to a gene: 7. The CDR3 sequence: CASSQVGGRDNSPLHF. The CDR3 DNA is TGCGCCAGCAGCCAAGTAGGGGGCCGGGACAATTCACCCCTCCACTTT.